The 10 T cell receptor beta chains listed next were all sequenced from one sample in a study of OX40 agonist ivuxolimab in advanced cancers. Clones were read by immunoSEQ multiplex PCR, and TCRdb kept only the in-frame ones, dropping some. This table holds some 20,000 clones, around four fifths found once. Sequences were derived from CD4+ or CD8+ T cells sorted from blood, sampled in a trial of the OX40 agonist ivuxolimab. The receptors come from an adult with an advanced solid tumor such as melanoma, head and neck, liver or kidney cancer.

V is TRBV11-2 and J is TRBJ1-2; 9 bases fit TRBD1. With 5 bases clipped from V and 6 bases from J, the junction kept 16 bases outside the gene matches. Germline V gives CDR1 SGHAT, CDR2 FQNNGV. The CDR3 contains 17 residues. CDR3 nucleotides: TGTGCCAGCAGCGTCTCTCTGGGAAGGACAGGGGCCCATGGCTACACCTTC. This codes for CASSVSLGRTGAHGYTF.

This clone came up once. The chain combines TRBV7-3 with TRBJ1-1; tentative D call: TRBD1 (6 bases). Trimming removed 5 bases from V and 8 bases from J, with 15 bases in between. Germline CDR1 and CDR2: SGHTA and FQGTGA. The CDR3 extends over 13 amino acids. Written as DNA, the CDR3 is TGTGCCAGCAGCCTGGACAGTGTGGGGGAAGCTTTCTTT. Translating gives CASSLDSVGEAFF.

This clone was found a few times. Relative to the germline gene, one junction end is altered; a read error may explain this. The chain links TRBV7-7 to TRBJ2-4; D could derive from TRBD1 or TRBD2 (5 bases each). The CDR3 consists of 13 residues. The germline gives CDR1 SSHAT, CDR2 FNYEAQ (reference sequence). Here the CDR3 reads CASSLGVGDIQYF. The DNA for the CDR3 is TGTGCTAGCAGCTTGGGGGTTGGGGACATTCAGTACTTC.

This clone was detected once. This chain links TRBV4-3 with TRBJ2-3, with 7 nucleotides matching TRBD2. After removal of 0 bases from V and 6 bases from J, the junction contained 12 bases not matched to a gene. This CDR3 is built from 17 residues. From germline, CDR1 is LGHNA and CDR2 YSLEER. The CDR3 region is CASSQDLMEGEGDTQYF. CDR3 bases: TGCGCCAGCAGCCAAGATCTGATGGAAGGGGAGGGCGATACGCAGTATTTT.

This clone was seen once. The chain recombines TRBV11-2 with TRBJ1-2, with 9 bases that match TRBD1. Per the germline V gene, CDR1 is SGHAT and CDR2 is FQNNGV. The CDR3 covers 16 residues. J was trimmed by 6 bases and V by 1 base; bases with no gene match: 9. Here the CDR3 DNA reads TGTGCCAGCAGCTTAGGGGGGTGGGACAGGGACGATGGCTACACCTTC. It specifies CASSLGGWDRDDGYTF.

The rearrangement uses TRBV5-4 and TRBJ2-2, with D possibly TRBD2 on 5 matching bases. CDR1 and CDR2 from the germline V gene are SGHNT and YYREEE (reference sequence). CDR3 size: 16 residues. V dropped 1 base and J dropped 4 bases, with 14 bases sitting between them. In nucleotides, the CDR3 is TGTGCCAGCAGCTTGCGGGGTAGGGATCCCACCGGGGAGCTGTTTTTT. Its translation is CASSLRGRDPTGELFF.

The chain couples TRBV4-3 to TRBJ2-7, with 10 nucleotides matching TRBD1. V gave up 4 bases and J gave up 2 bases; unmatched junction bases: 2. This CDR3 region has 14 residues. Germline assignment: CDR1 LGHNA and CDR2 YSLEER. The CDR3 sequence is CASSPGTGAYEQYF. In DNA, the CDR3 is TGCGCCAGCAGCCCCGGGACAGGGGCCTACGAGCAGTACTTC.

V gene TRBV9 combines with J gene TRBJ1-2; D gene unclear. Trimming took off 2 bases at V and 4 bases at J, with 9 bases between the two ends. The germline gives CDR1 SGDLS, CDR2 YYNGEE. CDR3 size: 13 residues. CDR3 bases: TGTGCCAGCAGCGTGAGCCAGGCCTATGGCTACACCTTC. It yields the protein CASSVSQAYGYTF. The whole variable domain, remainder taken from reference TRBV9 and TRBJ1-2, is DSGVTQTPKHLITATGQRVTLRCSPRSGDLSVYWYQQSLDQGLQFLIQYYNGEERAKGNILERFSAQQFPDLHSELNLSSLELGDSALYFCASSVSQAYGYTFGSGTRLTVV.

V gene TRBV4-3 combines with J gene TRBJ2-3; D possibly corresponds to TRBD2 (6 bases). With 2 bases removed from V and 0 bases from J, the gap between germline ends came to 9 bases. This CDR3 region has 15 residues. Germline V gene sequence: CDR1 LGHNA, CDR2 YSLEER. Here the CDR3 DNA reads TGCGCCAGCAGCCAAACGACTAGTAGCACAGATACGCAGTATTTT. It is translated as CASSQTTSSTDTQYF.

The V call is TRBV6-5, the J call TRBJ1-2; TRBD1 might be the D (5 bases). The germline CDR1 and CDR2 sequences are MNHEY and SVGAGI. V lost 2 bases to trimming and J lost 4 bases, with 14 bases between them. The CDR3 runs to 15 residues. CDR3 DNA sequence: TGTGCCAGCAGTTACGGGGGGAGCGGATCCTATGGCTACACCTTC. This gives the protein CASSYGGSGSYGYTF.